Listed here are 20 T cell receptor beta chains from one sample, sequenced in a study of T cell repertoires in cytomegalovirus infection. TCRdb analysed the reads with MiXCR anew, one entry per CDR3 protein. The data hold roughly 250,000 distinct CDR3 sequences, with 9% to 15% observed a single time. Sequenced sample: PBMCs. These receptor sequences come from a human donor in good health (CMV status not recorded). Some clones in this sample may be carry-over from other donors' samples.

A few counts support this clonotype. The rearrangement uses TRBV20-1 and TRBJ1-1; no definite D call. This CDR3 has 11 amino acids. V dropped 7 bases and J dropped 1 base, with 7 bases sitting between them. CDR1 and CDR2 from the germline V gene are DFQATT and SNEGSKA (reference sequence). This CDR3 reads CSGRPNTEAFF. The CDR3 DNA is TGCAGTGGCCGACCGAACACTGAAGCTTTCTTT.

The chain is built from TRBV12-3 or TRBV12-4 and TRBJ1-1; D is perhaps TRBD1 (5 bases). With 3 bases removed from V and 4 bases from J, the gap between germline ends came to 12 bases. The CDR3 covers 14 residues. CDR3 residues: CASSLGGFPTEAFF. For the CDR3, the DNA is TGTGCCAGCAGTTTGGGGGGTTTCCCCACTGAAGCTTTCTTT.

There are many counts of this clonotype. The V gene is TRBV6-2 or TRBV6-3, the J gene TRBJ2-1; 9 nucleotides line up with TRBD2. The CDR3 runs to 14 residues. The ends lost 5 bases at V and 4 bases at J; junction bases unmatched: 3. Germline V CDR1 and CDR2: MNHEY, SVGEGT. The CDR3 region is CASSILAGYNEQFF. CDR3 DNA sequence: TGTGCCAGCAGTATCCTAGCGGGGTACAATGAGCAGTTCTTC.

The table lists this clonotype with many counts. J is TRBJ2-1 and V is TRBV6-2 or TRBV6-3, with TRBD2 matching 10 bases. With V trimmed by 5 bases and J by 0 bases, 16 bases remained unmatched. The CDR3 is 20 residues long. CDR1 MNHEY and CDR2 SVGEGT come from the germline V gene. Here the CDR3 reads CASSPLEGLARPISYNEQFF. CDR3 nucleotide sequence: TGTGCCAGCAGTCCACTAGAGGGACTAGCGCGTCCGATCTCCTACAATGAGCAGTTCTTC.

The table lists this clonotype with a few counts. The J gene is TRBJ1-1, the V gene TRBV19, with TRBD1 matching 7 bases. The V segment lost 5 bases and the J segment 0 bases; nucleotides outside the gene matches: 9. There are 16 residues in the CDR3. Germline values: CDR1 LNHDA, CDR2 SQIVND (reference sequence). CDR3: CASSPRTGRMNTEAFF. In nucleotides, the CDR3 is TGTGCCAGTAGTCCCCGGACAGGTCGGATGAACACTGAAGCTTTCTTT.

This clonotype was seen many times. The CDR3 loop is CASIRTSGSNEQFF. CDR3 in DNA: TGTGCCAGCATAAGGACTAGCGGGAGCAATGAGCAGTTCTTC. This chain uses TRBV12-3 or TRBV12-4 with TRBJ2-1, with 13 bases aligning to TRBD2. V was clipped by 7 bases and J by 6 bases; unmatched bases: 3. The CDR3 has 14 residues.

The table lists this clonotype with many counts. The gene calls are TRBV7-2 and TRBJ1-1, with TRBD1 matching over 7 bases. Unmatched junction bases numbered 2, after V lost 3 bases and J lost 1 base. Germline V gives CDR1 SGHTA, CDR2 FQGNSA. CDR3 length: 14 amino acids. In nucleotides, the CDR3 is TGTGCCAGCAGCTTCCAGGGGGGGAACACTGAAGCTTTCTTT. It specifies CASSFQGGNTEAFF. Based on the CDR3 plus reference TRBV7-2 and TRBJ1-1, the full variable domain is GAGVSQSPSNKVTEKGKDVELRCDPISGHTALYWYRQSLGQGLEFLIYFQGNSAPDKSGLPSDRFSAERTGGSVSTLTIQRTQQEDSAVYLCASSFQGGNTEAFFGQGTRLTVV.

This clonotype was recorded a few times. The rearrangement uses TRBV7-7 and TRBJ2-2; D gene uncertain. The V end lost 1 base, the J end lost 4 bases, and 7 bases lay between the germline ends. Germline values: CDR1 SSHAT, CDR2 FNYEAQ (reference sequence). The CDR3 runs 14 residues. The CDR3 protein is CASSLEGITGELFF. CDR3 sequence (DNA): TGTGCCAGCAGCTTAGAGGGTATCACCGGGGAGCTGTTTTTT.

This clonotype has at least ten counts. The J gene is TRBJ2-6, the V gene TRBV7-2, with 8 bases matching TRBD1. Germline V gene data show CDR1 as SGHTA and CDR2 as FQGNSA. Trimming cost V 6 bases and J 3 bases; bases outside gene matches: 4. The CDR3 spans 15 residues. The CDR3 DNA sequence: TGTGCCAGCAGGGTCACAGGGGGTGGGGCCAACGTCCTGACTTTC. It yields the protein CASRVTGGGANVLTF.

This clonotype was recorded many times. The chain combines TRBV7-2 with TRBJ1-5; possible D gene TRBD1, 5 bases. V lost 5 bases and J 3 bases, leaving 14 bases between the germline ends. The length of the CDR3 is 15 residues. Per germline, CDR1 SGHTA and CDR2 FQGNSA. The CDR3 nucleotides are TGTGCCAGCAGCCCCAGGGCAGGGTACAATCAGCCCCAGCATTTT. It translates to CASSPRAGYNQPQHF. Full variable domain (missing parts from reference TRBV7-2 and TRBJ1-5): GAGVSQSPSNKVTEKGKDVELRCDPISGHTALYWYRQSLGQGLEFLIYFQGNSAPDKSGLPSDRFSAERTGGSVSTLTIQRTQQEDSAVYLCASSPRAGYNQPQHFGDGTRLSIL.

This clonotype was counted ten times or more. The chain links TRBV7-9 to TRBJ2-7, with a tentative D call TRBD2 (6 bases). The CDR3 is made up of 14 amino acids. The V end was cut by 3 bases, the J end by 5 bases, with 14 bases between. Germline V gene lookup returns CDR1 SEHNR and CDR2 FQNEAQ (reference sequence). The CDR3 DNA follows: TGTGCCAGCAGCTTGAGTCTAGCGAGCGACGAGCAGTACTTC. Translated, it gives CASSLSLASDEQYF.

This clonotype was recorded a few times. The chain couples TRBV7-2 to TRBJ2-1; 12 bases line up with TRBD2. There are 15 residues in the CDR3. With V trimmed by 3 bases and J by 9 bases, 6 bases remained unmatched. Germline values: CDR1 SGHTA, CDR2 FQGNSA. This CDR3 reads CASSFASGGGSEQFF. As DNA, the CDR3 is TGTGCCAGCAGCTTCGCTAGCGGGGGGGGTAGTGAGCAGTTCTTC.

At least ten counts were recorded for this clonotype. The rearrangement links TRBV19 to TRBJ1-1, with 8 positions matching TRBD1. The CDR3 is made up of 15 amino acids. With V trimmed by 3 bases and J by 3 bases, 6 bases remained unmatched. CDR1 is LNHDA and CDR2 is SQIVND in the germline V gene (reference sequence). CDR3 sequence (DNA): TGTGCCAGTAGTATCCCAGGGGGCCGGGACACTGAAGCTTTCTTT. Protein sequence: CASSIPGGRDTEAFF.

There are many counts of this clonotype. This chain uses TRBV29-1 with TRBJ2-3; 10 positions agree with TRBD1. The ends lost 5 bases at V and 6 bases at J; junction bases unmatched: 11. The CDR3 totals 15 residues. Per the germline V gene, CDR1 is SQVTM and CDR2 is ANQGSEA. In DNA, the CDR3 is TGCAGCGTTTACTCCGGGACAGGGGCGGCGGATACGCAGTATTTT. This codes for CSVYSGTGAADTQYF.

This clonotype showed up many times. V is TRBV7-9 and J is TRBJ1-2; possibly TRBD1 for D (5 bases). This CDR3 is 15 amino acids long. V gave up 2 bases and J gave up 4 bases, with 14 bases separating them. Germline CDR1 and CDR2: SEHNR and FQNEAQ (reference sequence). The CDR3 here is CASSLSGTPSYGYTF. CDR3 bases: TGTGCCAGCAGCTTATCGGGGACCCCGAGCTATGGCTACACCTTC.

This chain joins TRBV20-1 and TRBJ2-7; TRBD1 might be the D (6 bases). With 0 bases removed from V and 4 bases from J, the gap between germline ends came to 19 bases. The germline V gene has CDR1 DFQATT and CDR2 SNEGSKA (reference sequence). The CDR3 is 16 amino acids. The CDR3 coding sequence is TGCAGTGCTAGAGATCCGGCAGGGGAGAAGGCTTACGAGCAGTACTTC. Translation gives CSARDPAGEKAYEQYF.

This clonotype was recorded many times. The V call is TRBV7-2, the J call TRBJ2-5; 9 bases map to TRBD2. Germline CDR1 and CDR2: SGHTA and FQGNSA. V lost 0 bases to trimming and J lost 2 bases; unmatched junction nucleotides: 4. This CDR3 has 16 residues. CDR3 sequence: CASSLAVTSGQETQYF. The CDR3 DNA reads TGTGCCAGCAGCTTAGCCGTTACTAGCGGGCAAGAGACCCAGTACTTC.

V gene TRBV10-3 combines with J gene TRBJ2-1, with D perhaps matching TRBD2 (7 bases). The CDR3 has 14 residues. The ends were cut back, 6 bases at V and 8 bases at J, with 17 bases in the middle. CDR1 is ENHRY and CDR2 is SYGVKD in the germline V gene. The DNA for the CDR3 is TGTGCCATCAGGGGTCTGGGGGGGCTCGATGAGCAGTTCTTC. It specifies CAIRGLGGLDEQFF.

This clonotype has a handful of counts. The chain has TRBV20-1 and TRBJ2-2; 7 nucleotides agree with TRBD2. J lost 6 bases, V lost 3 bases, and 4 bases had no gene match. The CDR3 runs to 13 residues. The germline CDR1 and CDR2 sequences are DFQATT and SNEGSKA (reference sequence). Written as DNA, the CDR3 is TGCAGTGCTAGGGAGACTAGCCCCGGGGAGCTGTTTTTT. Its protein is CSARETSPGELFF.

The count of this clonotype is one. The junction shows a germline mismatch at one end, possibly a read error. The CDR3 sequence: CASRASGRRSGELSF. CDR3 bases: TGTGCCAGCAGGGCTAGCGGGAGGAGATCCGGGGAGCTGTCTTTT. The V and J genes are TRBV6-8 and TRBJ2-2; 11 bases are shared with TRBD2. This CDR3 has 15 residues. Germline V gene sequence: CDR1 MNHGY, CDR2 SAAAGT.